This passage covers 25 T cell receptor beta chains from one sample sequenced in a study of blood T cell repertoires in COVID-19. Repertoires were generated with immunoSEQ multiplex PCR, while TCRdb's copy carries only in-frame clones and drops some. The data contain roughly 200,000 clones, more than 75% of them singletons. Material for sequencing was peripheral blood. These receptors were collected from a woman aged 45-65 years with active or convalescent COVID-19.

V is TRBV3-1 (or the pseudogene TRBV3-2) and J is TRBJ2-1, with 12 positions matching TRBD2. Per the germline V gene, CDR1 is LGHDT and CDR2 is YNNKEL (reference sequence). The CDR3 has 15 residues. Losses at the gene ends were 4 bases for V and 7 bases for J; bases not matched to a gene: 5. CDR3: CASSRWTSGENEQFF. Here the CDR3 DNA reads TGTGCCAGCAGCCGATGGACTAGCGGGGAAAATGAGCAGTTCTTC.

The V and J genes are TRBV7-8 and TRBJ2-7; maybe TRBD2 (6 bases). The V end lost 3 bases, the J end lost 6 bases, and 15 bases lay between the germline ends. The CDR3 has 14 amino acids. CDR1 and CDR2 from the germline V gene are SGHVS and FQNEAQ. The CDR3 DNA follows: TGTGCCAGCAGCTTGCGGGGTCCTGAAGGCGAGCAGTACTTC. Translated, it gives CASSLRGPEGEQYF. Full variable domain (rest looked up from reference TRBV7-8 and TRBJ2-7): GAGVSQSPRYKVAKRGQDVALRCDPISGHVSLFWYQQALGQGPEFLTYFQNEAQLDKSGLPSDRFFAERPEGSVSTLKIQRTQQEDSAVYLCASSLRGPEGEQYFGPGTRLTVT.

This sequence joins TRBV25-1 and TRBJ2-1; 8 bases match TRBD2. Germline lookup yields CDR1 MGHDK and CDR2 SYGVNS. This CDR3 comprises 13 residues. Trimming took 5 bases from V and 16 from J; bases not matched to a gene: 13. The CDR3 region has the DNA TGTGCCAGCAGTCAAGGGGGATTAGCGGGAACCTTCTTC. Protein product: CASSQGGLAGTFF.

V and J are TRBV29-1 and TRBJ1-1, with 8 bases identical to TRBD1. The CDR3 loop spans 13 amino acids. With V trimmed by 5 bases and J by 4 bases, 6 bases remained unmatched. Germline assignment: CDR1 SQVTM and CDR2 ANQGSEA. The CDR3 sequence is CSVCGQGPTEAFF. The CDR3 DNA is TGCAGCGTTTGTGGACAGGGACCCACTGAAGCTTTCTTT.

V and J are TRBV5-1 and TRBJ2-1; 12 bases match TRBD2. V dropped 7 bases and J dropped 8; count of bases not matched to a gene: 7. The germline CDR1 and CDR2 sequences are SGHRS and YFSETQ. The length of the CDR3 is 14 residues. Here the CDR3 reads CASHRLAGADEQFF. CDR3 sequence (DNA): TGCGCCAGCCACCGACTAGCGGGAGCGGATGAGCAGTTCTTC.

This clone was seen just once. This chain uses TRBV19 with TRBJ2-3; TRBD2 matches 12 bases. In germline, CDR1 is LNHDA, CDR2 SQIVND (reference sequence). V shed 7 bases and J 3 bases; nucleotides not matched to a gene: 5. The CDR3 consists of 15 residues. The CDR3 coding sequence is TGTGCCAGTACCACGCTAGCGGGGGGGACAGATACGCAGTATTTT. Amino acids: CASTTLAGGTDTQYF. The complete variable domain, with remaining parts taken from reference TRBV19 and TRBJ2-3, reads DGGITQSPKYLFRKEGQNVTLSCEQNLNHDAMYWYRQDPGQGLRLIYYSQIVNDFQKGDIAEGYSVSREKKESFPLTVTSAQKNPTAFYLCASTTLAGGTDTQYFGPGTRLTVL.

This clone was seen a few times. This rearrangement joins TRBV7-8 to TRBJ1-2, with no clear D. CDR3 size: 13 residues. Trimming left V 5 bases short and J 8 bases short, with 15 bases between. Germline V gene lookup returns CDR1 SGHVS and CDR2 FQNEAQ. The CDR3 DNA is TGTGCCAGCAGCCGGACTATCAAGGAAGGCTACACCTTC. As protein: CASSRTIKEGYTF. Variable domain in full (rest from reference TRBV7-8 and TRBJ1-2): GAGVSQSPRYKVAKRGQDVALRCDPISGHVSLFWYQQALGQGPEFLTYFQNEAQLDKSGLPSDRFFAERPEGSVSTLKIQRTQQEDSAVYLCASSRTIKEGYTFGSGTRLTVV.

The rearrangement uses TRBV20-1 and TRBJ2-4; a possible D gene is TRBD2 (6 bases). Germline V gives CDR1 DFQATT, CDR2 SNEGSKA (reference sequence). The V end was cut by 3 bases, the J end by 8 bases, with 23 bases between. The CDR3 consists of 16 residues. CDR3: CSASGADKAGQDIQYF. Here the CDR3 DNA reads TGCAGTGCTAGTGGGGCCGACAAGGCGGGGCAAGACATTCAGTACTTC.

This clone has only one observation. Since a far larger clone is one base different, this is likely a read error. The chain couples TRBV11-3 to TRBJ2-1; 11 bases map to TRBD2. CDR1 and CDR2 (germline): SGHNT, YENEEA. J was trimmed by 0 bases and V by 5 bases; bases with no gene match: 0. This CDR3 spans 15 amino acids. In DNA, the CDR3 is TGTGCCAGCAGCACTAGCGGGAGCTCCTACAATGAGCAGTTCTTC. Translated, it gives CASSTSGSSYNEQFF. The complete variable domain, with remaining parts taken from reference TRBV11-3 and TRBJ2-1, reads EAGVVQSPRYKIIEKKQPVAFWCNPISGHNTLYWYLQNLGQGPELLIRYENEEAVDDSQLPKDRFSAERLKGVDSTLKIQPAELGDSAVYLCASSTSGSSYNEQFFGPGTRLTVL.

The chain recombines TRBV15 with TRBJ1-6, with D possibly being TRBD1 (5 bases). Looked up from germline, CDR1 is LNHNV and CDR2 is YYDKDF (reference sequence). This CDR3 is built from 15 residues. V was shortened by 0 bases and J by 7 bases, with 10 bases between the two germline ends. Here the CDR3 reads CATSRDLQGNSPLHF. The CDR3 DNA reads TGTGCCACCAGCAGAGATCTCCAGGGAAATTCACCCCTCCACTTT.

The chain joins TRBV7-2 to TRBJ2-1; the D gene is possibly TRBD1 (6 bases). The germline V and J ends were trimmed by 5 bases and 8 bases, with 13 bases remaining between them. The CDR3 is 13 residues long. Germline-derived CDR1 and CDR2 are SGHTA and FQGNSA. CDR3 residues: CASSLQGSDEQFF. Here the CDR3 DNA reads TGTGCCAGCAGCCTACAGGGATCTGATGAGCAGTTCTTC. Together with reference TRBV7-2 and TRBJ2-1, the CDR3 gives the full variable domain: GAGVSQSPSNKVTEKGKDVELRCDPISGHTALYWYRQSLGQGLEFLIYFQGNSAPDKSGLPSDRFSAERTGGSVSTLTIQRTQQEDSAVYLCASSLQGSDEQFFGPGTRLTVL.

This sequence joins TRBV7-2 and TRBJ1-5; TRBD1 aligns across 9 bases. Trimming took 5 bases from V and 6 from J; bases not matched to a gene: 2. CDR1 is SGHTA and CDR2 is FQGNSA in the germline V gene. The CDR3 has 13 residues. CDR3 sequence (DNA): TGTGCCAGCAGCGGGACAGGGCGTCAGCCCCAGCATTTT. This encodes CASSGTGRQPQHF.

The rearrangement uses TRBV18 and TRBJ2-5; D uncertain. Germline V lookup: CDR1 KGHSH, CDR2 LQKENI. The CDR3 length is 13 residues. With 6 bases removed from V and 4 bases from J, the gap between germline ends came to 12 bases. CDR3 sequence reads: CASSIYRGETQYF. The CDR3 DNA reads as TGTGCCAGCTCCATTTATCGAGGAGAGACCCAGTACTTC. Combining the CDR3 with reference TRBV18 and TRBJ2-5 gives the whole variable domain NAGVMQNPRHLVRRRGQEARLRCSPMKGHSHVYWYRQLPEEGLKFMVYLQKENIIDESGMPKERFSAEFPKEGPSILRIQQVVRGDSAAYFCASSIYRGETQYFGPGTRLLVL.

V usage is TRBV7-2 and J usage is TRBJ2-1; D ambiguous. This CDR3 contains 15 residues. Between the trimmed V and J ends, which lost 5 bases and 4 bases, there was a span of 15 bases. From germline, CDR1 is SGHTA and CDR2 FQGNSA. The CDR3 nucleotides read TGTGCCAGCAGCATCCCACCCCCTAGTTACAATGAGCAGTTCTTC. It encodes CASSIPPPSYNEQFF.

The V call is TRBV21-1, the J call TRBJ1-3; the table assigns TRBD1, which was not confirmed against the DNA. TRBV21-1 is deemed a pseudogene. The CDR3 is 18 amino acids. The CDR3, as DNA: TGTGCCAGCAGCAAAGTTACAGGACAGTTCTTCTCTGGAAACACCATATATTTT. Protein sequence: CASSKVTGQFFSGNTIYF.

The table lists this clone with a count of one. This rearrangement joins TRBV9 to TRBJ2-3, with TRBD2 matching over 16 bases. Germline trimming cut 4 bases from V and 5 bases from J; bases unmatched to any gene: 19. This CDR3 is built from 21 residues. In germline, CDR1 is SGDLS, CDR2 YYNGEE. CDR3 sequence reads: CASSPRPGTSGRASGRDTQYF. The DNA for the CDR3 is TGTGCCAGCAGCCCACGTCCCGGGACTAGCGGGAGGGCCTCGGGAAGAGATACGCAGTATTTT. Complete variable domain (other parts from reference TRBV9 and TRBJ2-3): DSGVTQTPKHLITATGQRVTLRCSPRSGDLSVYWYQQSLDQGLQFLIQYYNGEERAKGNILERFSAQQFPDLHSELNLSSLELGDSALYFCASSPRPGTSGRASGRDTQYFGPGTRLTVL.

This chain joins TRBV5-1 and TRBJ2-1; 9 bases map to TRBD2. The CDR3 covers 15 residues. After removal of 4 bases from V and 6 bases from J, the junction contained 8 bases not matched to a gene. Germline CDR1 and CDR2: SGHRS and YFSETQ. CDR3 nucleotides: TGCGCCAGCAGCCCCGAGAGCGGGGGGCTCAATGAGCAGTTCTTC. This gives the protein CASSPESGGLNEQFF. Filled out from reference TRBV5-1 and TRBJ2-1, the complete variable domain reads KAGVTQTPRYLIKTRGQQVTLSCSPISGHRSVSWYQQTPGQGLQFLFEYFSETQRNKGNFPGRFSGRQFSNSRSEMNVSTLELGDSALYLCASSPESGGLNEQFFGPGTRLTVL.

The rearrangement uses TRBV6-4 and TRBJ2-2; possible D gene TRBD1, 6 bases. This CDR3 comprises 16 residues. Between the trimmed V and J ends, which lost 0 bases and 5 bases, there was a span of 13 bases. Germline assignment: CDR1 MRHNA and CDR2 SNTAGT. CDR3 in amino acids: CASSDSTGNKTGELFF. The DNA of the CDR3 is TGTGCCAGCAGTGACTCTACAGGGAATAAGACCGGGGAGCTGTTTTTT.

The rearrangement joins TRBV7-2 to TRBJ1-4, with a possible D match to TRBD1 (6 bases). Germline CDR1 SGHTA, CDR2 FQGNSA. This CDR3 is 13 amino acids long. Trimming took 3 bases from V and 8 from J, leaving 10 bases between them. The CDR3 DNA sequence: TGTGCCAGCAGCTTGGCGGGGGCCGAAAAACTGTTTTTT. Translating gives CASSLAGAEKLFF. The full variable domain, its missing parts supplied by reference TRBV7-2 and TRBJ1-4, is GAGVSQSPSNKVTEKGKDVELRCDPISGHTALYWYRQSLGQGLEFLIYFQGNSAPDKSGLPSDRFSAERTGGSVSTLTIQRTQQEDSAVYLCASSLAGAEKLFFGSGTQLSVL.

This chain joins TRBV28 and TRBJ2-2; D might be TRBD1 (6 bases). The germline V gene encodes CDR1 MDHEN and CDR2 SYDVKM. This CDR3 is built from 11 residues. The V and J ends lost 10 bases and 5 bases respectively, with 8 bases between them. The CDR3 DNA follows: TGTGCCACAAGGGGGACCGGGGAGCTGTTTTTT. Protein sequence: CATRGTGELFF.

The CDR3 sequence is CASSPDRGHGQPQHF. CDR3 nucleotide sequence: TGCGCCAGCAGCCCTGACAGGGGGCACGGGCAGCCCCAGCATTTT. This chain connects TRBV4-3 to TRBJ1-5; 10 bases align to TRBD1. The junction had 7 bases not matched to a gene; V was cut back by 4 bases and J by 7 bases. This CDR3 has 15 residues. Germline CDR1 reads LGHNA; CDR2 reads YSLEER.

V is TRBV30 and J is TRBJ1-4, with a weak D call TRBD1 (6 bases). V lost 5 bases to trimming and J lost 3 bases, with 13 bases between them. From germline, CDR1 is GTSNPN and CDR2 SVGIG (reference sequence). The CDR3 has 14 residues. CDR3 DNA: TGTGCCTGGTCCACAGGGAGGGCTAATGAAAAACTGTTTTTT. Translating it yields CAWSTGRANEKLFF.

The chain's CDR3 is CASSIGQGNEQFF. CDR3 bases: TGTGCCAGTAGTATCGGACAGGGTAATGAGCAGTTCTTC. The V and J genes are TRBV19 and TRBJ2-1; 8 bases are shared with TRBD1. V lost 3 bases and J lost 7; bases outside the gene matches: 2. The CDR3 sequence is 13 residues long. Germline-derived CDR1 and CDR2 are LNHDA and SQIVND (reference sequence).

This chain uses TRBV5-1 with TRBJ2-1, with 12 positions matching TRBD2. V shed 1 base, J shed 4 bases, and the junction held 21 bases outside the gene matches. Germline loops: CDR1 SGHRS, CDR2 YFSETQ. The CDR3 totals 22 residues. Here the CDR3 DNA reads TGCGCCAGCAGCTTGCACAGGGGTCTAGCGGGAGGGCCTACCCCCCTATACAATGAGCAGTTCTTC. Its translation is CASSLHRGLAGGPTPLYNEQFF.

Only a few counts were recorded for this clone. The chain links TRBV18 to TRBJ2-5, with TRBD2 identical over 13 bases. The CDR3 runs to 17 residues. The V and J ends lost 0 bases and 4 bases, in that order; junction bases with no gene match: 5. CDR1 KGHSH and CDR2 LQKENI come from the germline V gene. CDR3 sequence reads: CASSPPSGLAGAETQYF. The CDR3 bases are TGTGCCAGCTCACCACCGTCTGGACTAGCGGGGGCAGAGACCCAGTACTTC. Drawing the rest from reference TRBV18 and TRBJ2-5, the complete variable domain is NAGVMQNPRHLVRRRGQEARLRCSPMKGHSHVYWYRQLPEEGLKFMVYLQKENIIDESGMPKERFSAEFPKEGPSILRIQQVVRGDSAAYFCASSPPSGLAGAETQYFGPGTRLLVL.